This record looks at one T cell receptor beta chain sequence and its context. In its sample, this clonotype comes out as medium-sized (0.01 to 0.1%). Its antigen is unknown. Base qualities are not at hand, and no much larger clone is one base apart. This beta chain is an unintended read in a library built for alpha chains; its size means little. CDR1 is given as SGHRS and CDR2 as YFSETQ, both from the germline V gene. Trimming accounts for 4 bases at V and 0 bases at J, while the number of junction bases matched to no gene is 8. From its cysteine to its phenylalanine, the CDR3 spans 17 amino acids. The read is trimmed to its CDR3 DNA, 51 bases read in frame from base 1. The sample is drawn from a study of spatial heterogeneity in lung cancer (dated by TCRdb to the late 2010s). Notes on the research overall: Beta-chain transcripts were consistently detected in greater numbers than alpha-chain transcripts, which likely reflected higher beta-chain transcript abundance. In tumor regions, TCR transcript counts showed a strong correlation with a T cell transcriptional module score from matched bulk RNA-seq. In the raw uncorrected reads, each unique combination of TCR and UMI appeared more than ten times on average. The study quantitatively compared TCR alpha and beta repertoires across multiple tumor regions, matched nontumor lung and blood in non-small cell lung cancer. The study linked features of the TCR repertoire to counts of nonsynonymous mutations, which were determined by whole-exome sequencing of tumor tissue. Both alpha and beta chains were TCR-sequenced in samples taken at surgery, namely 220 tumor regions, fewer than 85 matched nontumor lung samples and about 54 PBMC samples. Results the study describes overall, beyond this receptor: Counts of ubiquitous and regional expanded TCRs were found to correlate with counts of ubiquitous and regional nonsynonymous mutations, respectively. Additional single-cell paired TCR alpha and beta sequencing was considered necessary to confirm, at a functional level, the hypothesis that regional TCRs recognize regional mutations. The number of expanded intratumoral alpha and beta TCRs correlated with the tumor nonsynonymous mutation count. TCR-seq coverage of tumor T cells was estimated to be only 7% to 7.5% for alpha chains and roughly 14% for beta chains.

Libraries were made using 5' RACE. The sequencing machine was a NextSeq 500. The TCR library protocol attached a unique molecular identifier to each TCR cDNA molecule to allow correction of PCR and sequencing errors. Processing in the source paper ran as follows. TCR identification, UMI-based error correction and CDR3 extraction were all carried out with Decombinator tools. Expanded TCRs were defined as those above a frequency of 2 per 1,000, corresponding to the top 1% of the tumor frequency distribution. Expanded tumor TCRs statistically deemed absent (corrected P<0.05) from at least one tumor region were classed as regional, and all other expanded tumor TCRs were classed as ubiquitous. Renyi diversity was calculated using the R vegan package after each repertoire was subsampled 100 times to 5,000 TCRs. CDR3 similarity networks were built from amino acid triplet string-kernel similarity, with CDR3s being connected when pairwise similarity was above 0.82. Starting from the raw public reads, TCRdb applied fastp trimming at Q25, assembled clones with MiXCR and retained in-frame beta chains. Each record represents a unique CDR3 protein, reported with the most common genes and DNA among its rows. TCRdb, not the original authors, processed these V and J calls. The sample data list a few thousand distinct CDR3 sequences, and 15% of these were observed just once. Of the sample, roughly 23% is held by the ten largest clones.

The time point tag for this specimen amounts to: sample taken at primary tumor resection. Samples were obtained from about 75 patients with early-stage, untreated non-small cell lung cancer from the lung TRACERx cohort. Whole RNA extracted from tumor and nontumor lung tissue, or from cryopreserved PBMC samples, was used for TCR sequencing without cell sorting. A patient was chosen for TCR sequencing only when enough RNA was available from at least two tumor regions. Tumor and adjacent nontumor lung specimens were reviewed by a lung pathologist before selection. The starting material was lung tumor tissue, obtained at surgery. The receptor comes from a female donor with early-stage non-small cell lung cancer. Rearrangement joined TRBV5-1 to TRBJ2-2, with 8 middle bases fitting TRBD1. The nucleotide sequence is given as TGCGCCAGCAGCCCGAACCCACAGGGGGCGAACACCGGGGAGCTGTTTTTT. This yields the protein CASSPNPQGANTGELFF.